Listed below are T cell receptor beta chains from one sample, sequenced in a study of CD8+ T cells in alopecia areata. Assay: immunoSEQ multiplex PCR; the TCRdb copy retains only in-frame clones and omits some. The sample consists of 150,000 or so clones, 45% to 60% of them appearing once. The sequencing sample was made of CD4+ T cells sorted from blood. The receptors originated from a human donor with alopecia areata. CDR3s include the opening cysteine and the closing phenylalanine or tryptophan. A D gene is named only where the DNA matches it firmly. Rows give clone size only sometimes, using once, few, many, or a class for an expanded clone.

NA,TRBJ2-3,TRBV28,NA,CASSLYEGLRADTQYF,TGTGCCAGCAGTTTATATGAGGGGCTGCGAGCAGATACGCAGTATTTT
few,TRBJ2-1,TRBV9,NA,CASSVRLGGYNEQFF,TGTGCCAGCAGCGTAAGACTAGGAGGATACAATGAGCAGTTCTTC
NA,TRBJ2-5,TRBV5-4,TRBD2,CASSLRSGRAGETQYF,TGTGCCAGCAGCTTAAGAAGCGGGAGGGCCGGGGAGACCCAGTACTTC
NA,TRBJ2-7,TRBV30,NA,CAWSGGPKVPYEQYF,TGTGCCTGGAGTGGTGGCCCAAAGGTGCCCTACGAGCAGTACTTC
few,TRBJ2-7,TRBV10-3,TRBD1,CAISRDSHYEQYF,TGTGCCATCTCCCGGGACAGTCACTACGAGCAGTACTTC
few,TRBJ1-1,TRBV29-1,TRBD1,CSVAGTGGPVNTEAFF,TGCAGCGTTGCCGGGACAGGGGGCCCTGTGAACACTGAAGCTTTCTTT
NA,TRBJ2-2,TRBV7-2,TRBD2,CASSLARGRGRDTGELFF,TGTGCCAGCAGCTTAGCTCGCGGGCGTGGGAGGGACACCGGGGAGCTGTTTTTT
few,TRBJ2-5,TRBV29-1,NA,CSVVNLRGEGQETQYF,TGCAGCGTTGTGAATTTGAGGGGGGAGGGACAAGAGACCCAGTACTTC
NA,TRBJ1-5,TRBV29-1,NA,CSVASGGNQPQHF,TGCAGCGTTGCAAGCGGGGGCAATCAGCCCCAGCATTTT
few,TRBJ2-1,TRBV29-1,TRBD1,CSVDWTGARNEQFF,TGCAGCGTTGACTGGACAGGAGCGCGCAATGAGCAGTTCTTC
NA,TRBJ2-7,TRBV28,TRBD2,CASSSRTRFNEQYF,TGTGCCAGCAGTTCCCGGACTAGATTTAACGAGCAGTACTTC
NA,TRBJ1-2,TRBV4-1,NA,CASRFTGSNYGYTF,TGCGCCAGCAGATTCACAGGGTCGAACTATGGCTACACCTTC
NA,TRBJ2-1,TRBV9,NA,CASSDGYNEQFF,TGTGCCAGCAGCGATGGTTACAATGAGCAGTTCTTC
NA,TRBJ1-1,TRBV6-1,NA,CASTGFKGTEAFF,TGTGCCAGCACCGGATTTAAGGGCACTGAAGCTTTCTTT
few,TRBJ1-4,TRBV5-1,NA,CASRPGSNEKLFF,TGCGCCAGCAGGCCTGGCAGCAATGAAAAACTGTTTTTT
NA,TRBJ2-1,TRBV29-1,TRBD2,CSVEGTSGYNEQFF,TGCAGCGTTGAGGGGACTAGCGGATACAATGAGCAGTTCTTC